A selection of T cell receptor beta chains follows, all from one sample in a study of blood T cells in healthy people across ages. TCRdb ran MiXCR on the 5' RACE reads and lists one entry per CDR3 protein. The sample lists about 1.6 million distinct CDR3 sequences, around 35% occurring once. The specimen was blood. These TCRs come from a woman in her twenties or thirties in good health. Each CDR3 is given with its conserved first and last residue. The D gene is left open where the match is weak. For some rows the clone size is stated as once, few or many, or as a class when expanded; others skip it.

d_call | clone_size | j_call | v_call | cdr3_nt | cdr3_aa
TRBD1 | . | TRBJ2-1 | TRBV15 | TGTGCCACCAGCAGTAAAGCCCGAGGACAGGCCTACAATGAGCAGTTCTTC | CATSSKARGQAYNEQFF
. | once | TRBJ2-3 | TRBV6-1 | TGTGCCAGCAGTGAAGTCCCAGTCCAAGTAACAGATACGCAGTATTTT | CASSEVPVQVTDTQYF
TRBD2 | . | TRBJ2-1 | TRBV5-6 | TGTGCCAGCAGCTTTAGACTAGCGGGGTCAGGAGAGCAGTTCTTC | CASSFRLAGSGEQFF
TRBD1 | few | TRBJ2-1 | TRBV20-1 | TGCAGTGCTAGGGCCGGGACAGGCAATGAGCAGTTCTTC | CSARAGTGNEQFF
. | . | TRBJ1-1 | TRBV13 | TGTGCCAGCAGCTTACGCGGGGGGAAGGACACTGAAGCTTTCTTT | CASSLRGGKDTEAFF
TRBD1 | . | TRBJ1-2 | TRBV10-3 | TGTGCCATCAGTGATGCCGGGACAGCTCCGTATGGCTACACCTTC | CAISDAGTAPYGYTF
TRBD2 | few | TRBJ2-5 | TRBV20-1 | TGCAGTGCTAGAGTCGGTAGCGGGAATCAAGAGACCCAGTACTTC | CSARVGSGNQETQYF
TRBD1 | . | TRBJ2-7 | TRBV25-1 | TGTGCCAGCAGTTTAAACAGGGGGAGCACCTACGAGCAGTACTTC | CASSLNRGSTYEQYF
. | many | TRBJ2-1 | TRBV18 | TGTGCCAGCTCACCTGTACGTGATGAGCAGTTCTTC | CASSPVRDEQFF
TRBD2 | few | TRBJ2-3 | TRBV20-1 | TGCAGTGCTAGATCAGCTAGCGGGTTCACAGATACGCAGTATTTT | CSARSASGFTDTQYF
. | . | TRBJ2-1 | TRBV2 | TGTGCCAGCAGTTACAGGGACATCAATGAGCAGTTCTTC | CASSYRDINEQFF
. | . | TRBJ2-5 | TRBV27 | TGTGCCAGCAGTTTAAACAGGCTCAAGGAGACCCAGTACTTC | CASSLNRLKETQYF
TRBD1 | . | TRBJ1-2 | TRBV4-1 | TGCGCCAGCAGCCAGAACCTGGACAGGGCGCATGGCTACACCTTC | CASSQNLDRAHGYTF
TRBD1 | few | TRBJ2-5 | TRBV2 | TGTGCCAGCAGTGAAGCGGAAGGGACAGGACATCAAGAGACCCAGTACTTC | CASSEAEGTGHQETQYF
. | . | TRBJ1-2 | TRBV5-1 | TGCGCCAGCAGCCTTCTCGCAGGGGAGGTCGATGGCTACACCTTC | CASSLLAGEVDGYTF
TRBD1 | . | TRBJ1-2 | TRBV6-5 | TGTGCCAGCAGTTCAATAGGGGGCGCGGATGGCTACACCTTC | CASSSIGGADGYTF
. | . | TRBJ2-7 | TRBV6-1 | TGTGCCAGCAGTGAAGGCCTAGTAGTCGAGCAGTACTTC | CASSEGLVVEQYF
. | . | TRBJ2-7 | TRBV21-1 | TGTGCCAGCAGCAAGAATCGACGTGGACAGGGGAGGATTTTCCACGAGCAGTACTTC | CASSKNRRGQGRIFHEQYF
. | . | TRBJ2-3 | TRBV9 | TGTGCCAGCACCCTCGAGCACACAGATACGCAGTATTTT | CASTLEHTDTQYF
. | . | TRBJ1-1 | TRBV5-1 | TGCGCCAGCAGCTTTACCCGGGACACCCAGGTAGCTTTCTTT | CASSFTRDTQVAFF
. | few | TRBJ2-5 | TRBV6-2/TRBV6-3 | TGTGCCACCAGCCCGCCCGACAGTTTTCAAGAGACCCAGTACTTC | CATSPPDSFQETQYF
TRBD1 | . | TRBJ2-5 | TRBV7-8 | TGTGCCAGCAGCTTAGTGATGACAGGGGGGGTCCAAGAGACCCAGTACTTC | CASSLVMTGGVQETQYF
. | few | TRBJ1-2 | TRBV10-3 | TGTGCCATCAGTGAGGAGGGGGTAAGAGGCTACACCTTC | CAISEEGVRGYTF
. | . | TRBJ1-1 | TRBV6-4 | TGTGCCAGCAGTGCGAGACTTAGCACTGAAGCTTTCTTT | CASSARLSTEAFF
TRBD1 | . | TRBJ2-1 | TRBV15 | TGTGCCACCAGCGCCCGGACAGGGTTGCATGAGCAGTTCTTC | CATSARTGLHEQFF
TRBD2 | . | TRBJ2-3 | TRBV7-9 | TGTGTCTGCCACTCTAGCGGGGGAGGAGATACGCAGTATTTT | CVCHSSGGGDTQYF
. | few | TRBJ1-6 | TRBV4-2 | TGTGCCAGCAGCCAAGATGTTAGTGCGCGAAATTCACCCCTCCACTTT | CASSQDVSARNSPLHF
TRBD1 | . | TRBJ1-2 | TRBV7-9 | TGTGCCAGCAGCTTAGCGCTCCAGGGGGCCCCTCACTATGGCTACACCTTC | CASSLALQGAPHYGYTF
. | . | TRBJ2-3 | TRBV5-6 | TGTGTCAGCAGCGCTGATTTCGGACAGCACACAGATACGCAGTATTTT | CVSSADFGQHTDTQYF
. | . | TRBJ2-7 | TRBV20-1 | TGCAGTGCTTACCCGGGGAAGTACGAGCAGTACTTC | CSAYPGKYEQYF
TRBD2 | . | TRBJ2-3 | TRBV12-3/TRBV12-4 | TGTGTCAGCAAACGAGCGGGGAGCCGCACAGATACGCAGTATTTT | CVSKRAGSRTDTQYF
TRBD2 | . | TRBJ2-1 | TRBV20-1 | TGCAGTGCTCGAAACAGCGGGAGTAGCAACAATGAGCAGTTCTTC | CSARNSGSSNNEQFF
. | few | TRBJ2-5 | TRBV7-9 | TGTGCCAGCAGCCCGACGGGAAGGGGGGAAGAGACCCAGTACTTC | CASSPTGRGEETQYF
TRBD2 | once | TRBJ2-2 | TRBV24-1 | TGTGCCACCAGCGGGACTAGCGGGAGGGAGAACACCGGGGAGCTGTTTTTT | CATSGTSGRENTGELFF
TRBD2 | . | TRBJ2-1 | TRBV3-1 | TGTGCCAGCAGCCAAGTTCCTAGCGGGGGGGCCTTTGAGCAGTTCTTC | CASSQVPSGGAFEQFF
TRBD2 | . | TRBJ2-1 | TRBV7-2 | TGTGCCAGCAGCCCTCCGCGGGAGACGGCGTACAATGAGCAGTTCTTC | CASSPPRETAYNEQFF
TRBD2 | few | TRBJ2-5 | TRBV3-1 | TGTGCCAGCAGCCCAACGGGACTAGCGGGGGCAGAGACCCAGTACTTC | CASSPTGLAGAETQYF